Listed below are T cell receptor beta chains from one sample, sequenced in a study of OX40 agonist ivuxolimab in advanced cancers. Method: immunoSEQ multiplex PCR; TCRdb's copy keeps in-frame clones and lacks some. The table shows over 70,000 clones, with 80% to 90% occurring only once. This material consisted of CD4+ or CD8+ T cells sorted from blood, taken in a trial of the OX40 agonist ivuxolimab. These receptors were obtained from an adult with an advanced solid tumor such as melanoma, head and neck, liver or kidney cancer. CDR3s include the opening cysteine and the closing phenylalanine or tryptophan. The D gene is left open where the match is weak. Only part of the rows carry a size: once, few, many, or a class if the clone is expanded.

D gene	V gene	CDR3 length	clone size	J gene	CDR3 DNA	CDR3 protein
TRBD1	TRBV28	14	-	TRBJ1-1	TGTGCCAGCGACTCGACAGGGCTAAACACTGAAGCTTTCTTT	CASDSTGLNTEAFF
TRBD1	TRBV6-5	13	-	TRBJ1-4	TGTGCCGTGGGACAGGCAACTAATGAAAAACTGTTTTTT	CAVGQATNEKLFF
-	TRBV30	12	-	TRBJ1-2	TGTGCCTGGAGTGACCCCCCGGGGGGCTACACCTTC	CAWSDPPGGYTF
TRBD2	TRBV2	14	-	TRBJ2-5	TGTGCCAGCAGGAGCGGGAGGGCCCAAGAGACCCAGTACTTC	CASRSGRAQETQYF
-	TRBV29-1	11	-	TRBJ2-1	TGCAGCGCTGCACAGTCCAATGAGCAGTTCTTC	CSAAQSNEQFF
-	TRBV19	15	-	TRBJ2-7	TGTGCCAGTAGTATAACCGGGCGGGGCGGGTACGAGCAGTACTTC	CASSITGRGGYEQYF
-	TRBV2	13	-	TRBJ2-3	TGTGCCAGCAGTGTGTTATTAGGGGATACGCAGTATTTT	CASSVLLGDTQYF
-	TRBV9	15	-	TRBJ1-1	TGTGCCAGCAGCGTTGTAACGGATCAGAACACTGAAGCTTTCTTT	CASSVVTDQNTEAFF
-	TRBV2	15	-	TRBJ1-2	TGTGCCAGCAGTGACCGGCGGGGCGCAGTTTATGGCTACACCTTC	CASSDRRGAVYGYTF
-	TRBV7-2	11	-	TRBJ2-5	TGTGCCAGCAGGCGACAAGAGACCCAGTACTTC	CASRRQETQYF
-	TRBV7-7	13	-	TRBJ2-3	TGTGCTCCCCGGGGGGCGTTCACAGATACGCAGTATTTT	CAPRGAFTDTQYF
-	TRBV5-1	14	-	TRBJ2-3	TGCGCCAGCAGCTTGACCAGCAGCACAGATACGCAGTATTTT	CASSLTSSTDTQYF
-	TRBV18	13	once	TRBJ2-7	TGTGCCAGCTCACCAGACGGATCCTACGAGCAGTACTTC	CASSPDGSYEQYF
-	TRBV27	16	-	TRBJ2-1	TGTGCCAGCAGTACCTTGGGACATAACTCCTACAATGAGCAGTTCTTC	CASSTLGHNSYNEQFF
-	TRBV7-2	15	-	TRBJ2-7	TGTGCCAGCAGTCCAGGCCCGGGACAACCCTACGAGCAGTACTTC	CASSPGPGQPYEQYF